This entry describes one TCR beta chain. Its cognate antigen is unknown. A universal primer site arose from template switching, and cDNA bore unique molecular identifiers. TCRdb re-called the 5' RACE reads with MiXCR, one entry per CDR3 protein. The data show around 960,000 distinct CDR3 sequences, 9% to 15% seen once. CDR3 length: 14 residues. The germline V gene encodes CDR1 SGHRS and CDR2 YFSETQ. Trimming cost V 7 bases and J 5 bases, with 19 bases left between them. These data come from a study of identical twins. Study conclusions and caveats: Models underestimated how often monozygotic twins shared out-of-frame TCR alpha. Cord blood beta clonotypes that were abundant carried fewer insertions, and memory repertoires showed no such trend. Compared with unrelated sharing, twin-shared out-of-frame alpha sequences had more low-probability sequences.

This same sample was also part of a study on yellow fever vaccine responses in identical twins.

Source material: PBMCs. The origin of this receptor is a woman in her late teens or twenties in good health. This chain uses TRBV5-1 with TRBJ2-7; maybe TRBD1 (7 bases). The CDR3 nucleotides read TGCGCCAGCGGAATCGGGCAGGGGGGTCACGAGCAGTACTTC. It specifies CASGIGQGGHEQYF.